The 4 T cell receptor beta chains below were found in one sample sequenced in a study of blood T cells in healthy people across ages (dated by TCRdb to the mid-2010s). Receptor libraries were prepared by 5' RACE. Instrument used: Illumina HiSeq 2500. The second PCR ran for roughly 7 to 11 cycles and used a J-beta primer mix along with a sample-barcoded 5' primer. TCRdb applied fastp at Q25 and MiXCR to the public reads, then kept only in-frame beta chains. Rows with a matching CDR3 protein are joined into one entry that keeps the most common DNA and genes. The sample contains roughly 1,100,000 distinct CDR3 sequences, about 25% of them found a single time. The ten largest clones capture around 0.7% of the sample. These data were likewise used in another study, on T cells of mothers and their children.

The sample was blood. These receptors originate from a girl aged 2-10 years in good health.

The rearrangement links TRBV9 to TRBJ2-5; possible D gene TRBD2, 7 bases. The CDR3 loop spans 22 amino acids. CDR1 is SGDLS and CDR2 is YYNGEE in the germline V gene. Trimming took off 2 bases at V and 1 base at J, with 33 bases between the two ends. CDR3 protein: CASSVSTPSAGERGRVQETQYF. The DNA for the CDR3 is TGTGCCAGCAGCGTGTCCACCCCATCGGCGGGAGAGAGGGGGAGGGTCCAAGAGACCCAGTACTTC.

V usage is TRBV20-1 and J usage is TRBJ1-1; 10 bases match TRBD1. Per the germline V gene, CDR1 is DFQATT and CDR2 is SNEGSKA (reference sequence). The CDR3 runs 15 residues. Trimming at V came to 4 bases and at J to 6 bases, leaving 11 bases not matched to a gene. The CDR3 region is CSATSRDRGIAEAFF. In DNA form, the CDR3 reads TGCAGTGCTACGTCCCGGGACAGGGGAATCGCTGAAGCTTTCTTT.

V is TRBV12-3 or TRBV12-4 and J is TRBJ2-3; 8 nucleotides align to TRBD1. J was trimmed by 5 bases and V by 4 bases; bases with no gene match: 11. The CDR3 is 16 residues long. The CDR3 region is CASSSGTDRAGDTQYF. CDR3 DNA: TGTGCCAGCAGTTCCGGAACGGACAGGGCTGGAGATACGCAGTATTTT.

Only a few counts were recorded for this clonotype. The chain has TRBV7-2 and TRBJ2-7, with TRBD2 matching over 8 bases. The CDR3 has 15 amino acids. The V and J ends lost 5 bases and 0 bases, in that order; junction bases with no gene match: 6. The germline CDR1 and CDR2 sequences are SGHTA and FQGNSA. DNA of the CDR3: TGTGCCAGCAGCGCCAGTAGCGGGATCTCCTACGAGCAGTACTTC. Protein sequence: CASSASSGISYEQYF.